This T cell receptor beta chain was captured by sequencing in a study of blood T cell repertoires in COVID-19. Study-level information: The origin of the acute and convalescent COVID-19 samples was the United States, Italy and Spain. PBMCs, B-cell-depleted T cells, or T cells were the source of the cDNA or gDNA that made up the material.

With 0 bases removed from V and 2 bases from J, the gap between germline ends came to 8 bases. Germline V gene lookup returns CDR1 SQVTM and CDR2 ANQGSEA. The CDR3 is made up of 13 amino acids. In the authors' workflow: Estimation of nucleated cell counts relied on the amplification of reference gene primers. Sequencing used immunoSEQ multiplex PCR; TCRdb keeps in-frame clones, though not all of them. From that table come the V and J calls and clone size; the DNA was used to work out D and trimming. Here the sample spans fewer than 200,000 clones, more than 75% being singletons. The source is a woman aged 18-29 years who had recovered from COVID-19. This sequence joins TRBV29-1 and TRBJ2-7, with D unresolved. Sequenced material: peripheral blood. The CDR3 bases are TGCAGCGTTGAAGACACAGTTCCCTACGAGCAGTACTTC. Its translation: CSVEDTVPYEQYF.